The present entry profiles one T cell receptor (beta chain) with its context. This clone was counted between two and nine times. It lacks a known antigen. Base qualities are missing; no much larger clone stands one base away. Libraries were built with the immunoSEQ multiplex PCR assay. TCRdb's version of the immuneACCESS table is confined to in-frame rearrangements and falls short of the full clone set. An unresolved V gene accounts for under half of the shortfall where checked; the remainder is of unknown origin. For this sample the table gives about 27,000 clones, of which roughly 73% were detected only once. More than 3.5% of the sample comes from the top ten. The source of the sample is a study of radiotherapy plus CTLA-4 blockade in lung cancer (dated by TCRdb to the late 2010s). About the investigation overall: Objective responses occurred in approximately 17% of enrolled patients, and around 30% achieved disease control. General study outcomes and caveats: The strongest predictors of response were reported to be early dynamic shifts in blood T cell clones along with a rise in serum interferon-beta following radiation. After treatment with radiotherapy and ipilimumab, TCR clones that originated in tumors expanded in peripheral blood.

Focal radiation therapy combined with CTLA-4 blockade (ipilimumab) was tested in patients with chemo-refractory metastatic non-small-cell lung cancer. Trimming at the junction amounts to 0 bases on V and 5 bases on J, and the germline ends lie 18 bases apart. The germline V gene provides CDR1 SGHRS and CDR2 YFSETQ. The CDR3 goes from the cysteine to the phenylalanine over 17 residues. Solely the CDR3 DNA is kept, with 51 bases framed from the first base. Specimen: peripheral blood, collected from a patient treated with radiotherapy plus ipilimumab. The receptor was derived from a human donor with non-small cell lung cancer who had stable disease on radiotherapy plus ipilimumab. The rearrangement combines TRBV5-1 with TRBJ2-4; the best D guess is TRBD2, with 5 bases matching. The CDR3 here reads CASSLGSGRSGQNIQYF. The DNA is TGCGCCAGCAGCTTGGGATCTGGTAGGAGCGGACAAAACATTCAGTACTTC.